Listed below are T cell receptor beta chains from one sample, sequenced in a study of cytomegalovirus exposure and HLA in healthy donors. This table comes from immunoSEQ multiplex PCR, and its TCRdb copy is limited to in-frame clones, with some not included. The table lists 200,000 to 250,000 clones, 82% of them singletons. Sequenced material: PBMCs. All receptors derive from a woman between 35 and 50 years old in good health and CMV-seropositive. CDR3s include the opening cysteine and the closing phenylalanine or tryptophan.

>TRBV7-2|TRBJ2-5
CASSLMGSGSSSQYF
>TRBV25-1|TRBJ2-7
CASSESASGGYEQYF
>TRBV11-3|TRBJ1-1
CASSHRVSNTEAFF
>TRBV5-1|TRBJ2-3
CASSLATVSTDTQYF
>TRBV9|TRBJ2-4
CASSGGVGGGSSDIQYF
>TRBV11-3|TRBJ1-2
CASSPPVGQVYGYTF
>TRBV7-9|TRBJ1-2
CASSLVRTGDRGYTF
>TRBV19|TRBJ2-3
CASRTPTSADTQYF
>TRBV18|TRBJ1-1
CASSPGQGLTFF
>TRBV7-2|TRBJ1-4
CASSPNGLINEKLFF
>TRBV2|TRBJ2-3
CASSELAPDTQYF
>TRBV5-6|TRBJ2-1
CASSLSNEQFF
>TRBV29-1|TRBJ2-7
CSVVAGGPHQPSYEQYF
>TRBV19|TRBJ2-1
CASSIYERYNEQFF
>TRBV7-2|TRBJ1-2
CASSPTGGNYGYTF
>TRBV30|TRBJ1-2
CAWGRGGYTF
>TRBV30|TRBJ1-2
CAWSETGAAYTF
>TRBV9|TRBJ2-1
CASSERASGDAEQFF
>TRBV6-4|TRBJ2-2
CASSQGLNTGELFF
>TRBV6-6|TRBJ2-1
CASASWYNEQFF
>TRBV19|TRBJ1-3
CASSIISSGNTIYF
>TRBV10-3|TRBJ1-3
CAMFWTSGNTIYF
>TRBV2|TRBJ1-2
CASSENRDDYGYTF
>TRBV7-6|TRBJ2-5
CASRRDSRIQETQYF
>TRBV4-1|TRBJ1-6
CASSQPGTTNSPLHF
>TRBV6-4|TRBJ1-1
CASSGGTFF
>TRBV29-1|TRBJ1-2
CSVGQANYGYTF
>TRBV7-2|TRBJ2-1
CASRSDRGYYNEQFF
>TRBV6-5|TRBJ2-3
CASSYRGTDTQYF
>TRBV2|TRBJ2-7
CASSDGGVREQYF
>TRBV11-2|TRBJ1-5
CASSLRGSGQGANQPQHF
>TRBV9|TRBJ1-3
CASSVLGDSGNTIYF
>TRBV2|TRBJ1-1
CASSPTGQGWTEAFF
>TRBV28|TRBJ1-3
CASSLFRRTDSGNTIYF
>TRBV7-6|TRBJ2-5
CASSSGGQGQETQYF
>TRBV5-1|TRBJ2-7
CASSLLTGGAYEQYF
>TRBV2|TRBJ2-7
CASSEGAPYEQYF
>TRBV11-2|TRBJ2-2
CASRKGLSNTGELFF
>TRBV6-6|TRBJ2-3
CASSTSRSTDTQYF
>TRBV11-3|TRBJ2-1
CASTVTGTSYNEQFF
>TRBV5-1|TRBJ2-7
CASGGSGGSYEQYF
>TRBV2|TRBJ1-1
CASMRGYEAFF
>TRBV2|TRBJ2-2
CASSDRSGGTGELFF